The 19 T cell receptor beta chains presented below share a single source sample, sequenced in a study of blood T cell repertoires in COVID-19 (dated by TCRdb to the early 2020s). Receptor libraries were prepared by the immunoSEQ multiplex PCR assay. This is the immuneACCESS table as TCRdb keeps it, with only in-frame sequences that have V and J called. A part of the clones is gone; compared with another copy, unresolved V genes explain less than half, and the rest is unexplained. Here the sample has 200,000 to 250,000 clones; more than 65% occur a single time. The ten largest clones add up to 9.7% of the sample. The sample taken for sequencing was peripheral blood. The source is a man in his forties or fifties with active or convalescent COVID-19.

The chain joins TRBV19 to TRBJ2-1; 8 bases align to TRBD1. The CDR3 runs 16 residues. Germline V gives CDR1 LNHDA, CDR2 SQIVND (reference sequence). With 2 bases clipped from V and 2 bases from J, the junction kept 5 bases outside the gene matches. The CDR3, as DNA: TGTGCCAGTAGTATACTTAGACAGGGGCCCTACAATGAGCAGTTCTTC. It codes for CASSILRQGPYNEQFF.

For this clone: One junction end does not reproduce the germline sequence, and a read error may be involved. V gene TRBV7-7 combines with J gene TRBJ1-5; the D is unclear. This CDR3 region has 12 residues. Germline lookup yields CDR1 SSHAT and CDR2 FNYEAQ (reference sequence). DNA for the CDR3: TGTGCTAGCAGCTCCGAGGTTCAGCCCCAGCATTTT. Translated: CASSSEVQPQHF.

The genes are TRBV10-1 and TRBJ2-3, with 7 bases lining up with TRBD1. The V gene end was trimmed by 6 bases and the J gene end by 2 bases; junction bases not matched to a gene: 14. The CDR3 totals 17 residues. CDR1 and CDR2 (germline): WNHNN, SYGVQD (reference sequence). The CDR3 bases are TGCGCCAGCAGGGCCCCACCTCGACAGGGTCTCACAGATACGCAGTATTTT. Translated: CASRAPPRQGLTDTQYF.

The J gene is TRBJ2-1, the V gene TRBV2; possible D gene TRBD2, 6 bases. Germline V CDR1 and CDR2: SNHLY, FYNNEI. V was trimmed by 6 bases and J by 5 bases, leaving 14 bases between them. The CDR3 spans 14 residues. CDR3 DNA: TGTGCCAGCAGAAGGGTGGAGGGAAACAATGAGCAGTTCTTC. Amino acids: CASRRVEGNNEQFF.

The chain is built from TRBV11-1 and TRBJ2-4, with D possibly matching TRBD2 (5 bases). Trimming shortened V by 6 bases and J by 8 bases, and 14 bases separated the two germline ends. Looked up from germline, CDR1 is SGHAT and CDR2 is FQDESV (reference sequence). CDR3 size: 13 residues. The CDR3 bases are TGTGCCAGCAGTTCCACCACAGCGGACATTCAGTACTTC. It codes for CASSSTTADIQYF.

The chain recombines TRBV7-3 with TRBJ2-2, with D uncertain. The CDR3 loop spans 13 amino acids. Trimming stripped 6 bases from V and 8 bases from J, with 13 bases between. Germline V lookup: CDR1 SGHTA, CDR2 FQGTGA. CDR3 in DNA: TGTGCCAGCAGACCGACCGGGTCTGGGGAGCTGTTTTTT. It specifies CASRPTGSGELFF. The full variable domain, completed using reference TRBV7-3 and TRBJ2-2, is GAGVSQTPSNKVTEKGKYVELRCDPISGHTALYWYRQSLGQGPEFLIYFQGTGAADDSGLPNDRFFAVRPEGSVSTLKIQRTERGDSAVYLCASRPTGSGELFFGEGSRLTVL.

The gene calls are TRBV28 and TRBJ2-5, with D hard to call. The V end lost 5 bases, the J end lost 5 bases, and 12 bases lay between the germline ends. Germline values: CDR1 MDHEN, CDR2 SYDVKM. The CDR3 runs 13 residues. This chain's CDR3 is CASSSYPGETQYF. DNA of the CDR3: TGTGCCAGCAGTAGTTATCCCGGGGAGACCCAGTACTTC.

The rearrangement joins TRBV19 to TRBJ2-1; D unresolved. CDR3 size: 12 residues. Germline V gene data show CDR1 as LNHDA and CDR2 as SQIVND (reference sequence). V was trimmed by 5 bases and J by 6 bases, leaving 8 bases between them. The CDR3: CASSGLSNEQFF. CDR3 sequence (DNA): TGTGCCAGTAGTGGGCTGAGCAATGAGCAGTTCTTC.

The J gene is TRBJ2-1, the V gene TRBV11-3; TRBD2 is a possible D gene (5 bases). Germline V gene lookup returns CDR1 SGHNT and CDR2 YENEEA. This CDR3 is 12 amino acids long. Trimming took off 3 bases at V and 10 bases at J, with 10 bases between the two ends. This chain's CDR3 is CASSLEPGEQFF. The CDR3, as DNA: TGTGCCAGCAGCTTGGAGCCGGGGGAGCAGTTCTTC. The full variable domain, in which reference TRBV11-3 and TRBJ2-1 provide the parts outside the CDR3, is EAGVVQSPRYKIIEKKQPVAFWCNPISGHNTLYWYLQNLGQGPELLIRYENEEAVDDSQLPKDRFSAERLKGVDSTLKIQPAELGDSAVYLCASSLEPGEQFFGPGTRLTVL.

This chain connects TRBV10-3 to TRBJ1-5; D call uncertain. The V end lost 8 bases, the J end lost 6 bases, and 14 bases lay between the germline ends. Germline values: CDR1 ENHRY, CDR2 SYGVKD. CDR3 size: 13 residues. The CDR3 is CAIQSGQGQPQHF. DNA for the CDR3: TGTGCCATCCAAAGCGGGCAAGGTCAGCCCCAGCATTTT.

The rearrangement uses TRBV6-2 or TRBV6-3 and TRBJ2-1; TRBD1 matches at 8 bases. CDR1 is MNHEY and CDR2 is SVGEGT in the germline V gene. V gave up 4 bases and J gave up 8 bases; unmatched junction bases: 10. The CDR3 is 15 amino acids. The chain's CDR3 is CASSSGTGRGDEQFF. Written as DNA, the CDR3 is TGTGCCAGCAGTTCCGGGACAGGACGTGGGGATGAGCAGTTCTTC.

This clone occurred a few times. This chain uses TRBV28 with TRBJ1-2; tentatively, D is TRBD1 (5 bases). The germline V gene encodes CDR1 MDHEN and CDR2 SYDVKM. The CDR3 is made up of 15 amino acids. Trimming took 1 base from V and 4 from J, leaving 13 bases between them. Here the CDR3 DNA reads TGTGCCAGCAGTTTATCGGGTAGGGGAGGCTATGGCTACACCTTC. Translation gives CASSLSGRGGYGYTF.

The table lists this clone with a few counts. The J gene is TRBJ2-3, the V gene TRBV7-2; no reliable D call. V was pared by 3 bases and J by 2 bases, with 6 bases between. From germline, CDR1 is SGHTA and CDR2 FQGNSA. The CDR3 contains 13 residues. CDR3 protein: CASSFLITDTQYF. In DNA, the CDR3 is TGTGCCAGCAGCTTCCTTATCACAGATACGCAGTATTTT.

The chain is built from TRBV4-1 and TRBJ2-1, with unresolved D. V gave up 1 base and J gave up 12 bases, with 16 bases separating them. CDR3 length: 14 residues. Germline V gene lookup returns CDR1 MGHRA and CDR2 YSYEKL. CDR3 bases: TGCGCCAGCAGCCAAGGTCCTGATAGGAGATGGCAGTTCTTC. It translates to CASSQGPDRRWQFF.

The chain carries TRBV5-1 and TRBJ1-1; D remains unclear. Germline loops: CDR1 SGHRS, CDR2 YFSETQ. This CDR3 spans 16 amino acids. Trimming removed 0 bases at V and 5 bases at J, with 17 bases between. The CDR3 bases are TGCGCCAGCAGCTTGGCCGGGGTTGGGGTGGGGACTGAAGCTTTCTTT. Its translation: CASSLAGVGVGTEAFF.

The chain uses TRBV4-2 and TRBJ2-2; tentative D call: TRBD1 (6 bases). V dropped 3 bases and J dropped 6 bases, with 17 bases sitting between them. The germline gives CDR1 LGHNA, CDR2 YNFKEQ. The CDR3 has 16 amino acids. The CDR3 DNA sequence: TGTGCCAGCAGCCAGTTCCGTAGCGAGGGGGCCGGGGAGCTGTTTTTT. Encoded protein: CASSQFRSEGAGELFF.

The CDR3 loop is CASSFDPSSYNEQFF. CDR3 coding DNA: TGTGCCAGCAGCTTCGATCCCAGCTCCTACAATGAGCAGTTCTTC. The chain joins TRBV7-8 to TRBJ2-1; D is undetermined. Germline assignment: CDR1 SGHVS and CDR2 FQNEAQ. The CDR3 covers 15 residues. The germline V and J ends were trimmed by 3 bases and 0 bases, with 9 bases remaining between them.

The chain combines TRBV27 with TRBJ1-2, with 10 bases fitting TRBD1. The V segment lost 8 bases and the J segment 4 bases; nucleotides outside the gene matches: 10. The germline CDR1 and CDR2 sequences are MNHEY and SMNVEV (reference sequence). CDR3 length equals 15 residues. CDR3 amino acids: CASRPVDRGAYGYTF. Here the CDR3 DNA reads TGTGCCAGCCGTCCTGTGGACAGGGGGGCCTATGGCTACACCTTC.

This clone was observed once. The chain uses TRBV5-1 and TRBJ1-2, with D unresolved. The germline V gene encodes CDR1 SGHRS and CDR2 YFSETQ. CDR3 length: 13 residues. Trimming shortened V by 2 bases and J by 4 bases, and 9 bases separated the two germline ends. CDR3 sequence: CASSFDATYGYTF. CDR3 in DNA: TGCGCCAGCAGCTTTGATGCTACCTATGGCTACACCTTC. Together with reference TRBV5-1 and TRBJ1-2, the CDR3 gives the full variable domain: KAGVTQTPRYLIKTRGQQVTLSCSPISGHRSVSWYQQTPGQGLQFLFEYFSETQRNKGNFPGRFSGRQFSNSRSEMNVSTLELGDSALYLCASSFDATYGYTFGSGTRLTVV.